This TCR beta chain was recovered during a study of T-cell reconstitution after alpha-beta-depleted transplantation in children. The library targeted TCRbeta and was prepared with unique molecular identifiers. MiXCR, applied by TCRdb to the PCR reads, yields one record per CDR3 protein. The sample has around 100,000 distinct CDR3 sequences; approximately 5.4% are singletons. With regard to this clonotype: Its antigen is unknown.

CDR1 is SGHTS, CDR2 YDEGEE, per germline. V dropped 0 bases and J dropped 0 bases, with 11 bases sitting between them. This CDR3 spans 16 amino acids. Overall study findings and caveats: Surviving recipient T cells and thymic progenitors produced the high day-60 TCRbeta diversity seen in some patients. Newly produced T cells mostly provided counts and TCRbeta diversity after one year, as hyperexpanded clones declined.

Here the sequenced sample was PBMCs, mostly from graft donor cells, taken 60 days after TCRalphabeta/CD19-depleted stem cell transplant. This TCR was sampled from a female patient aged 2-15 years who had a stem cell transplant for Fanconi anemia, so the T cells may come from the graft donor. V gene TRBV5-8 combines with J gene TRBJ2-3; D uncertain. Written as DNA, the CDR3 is TGTGCCAGCAGCTTGGTTCGGCCGTCAAGCACAGATACGCAGTATTTT. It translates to CASSLVRPSSTDTQYF.